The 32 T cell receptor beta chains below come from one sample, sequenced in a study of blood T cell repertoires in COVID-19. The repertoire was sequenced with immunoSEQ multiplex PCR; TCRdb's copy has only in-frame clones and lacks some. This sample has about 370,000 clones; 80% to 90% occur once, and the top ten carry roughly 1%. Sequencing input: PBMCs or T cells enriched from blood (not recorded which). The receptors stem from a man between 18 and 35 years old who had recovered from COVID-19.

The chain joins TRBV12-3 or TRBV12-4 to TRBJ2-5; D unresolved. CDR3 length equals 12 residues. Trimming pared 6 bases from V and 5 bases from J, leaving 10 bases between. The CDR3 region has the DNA TGTGCCAGCAGCTCAGGAACGGAGACCCAGTACTTC. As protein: CASSSGTETQYF.

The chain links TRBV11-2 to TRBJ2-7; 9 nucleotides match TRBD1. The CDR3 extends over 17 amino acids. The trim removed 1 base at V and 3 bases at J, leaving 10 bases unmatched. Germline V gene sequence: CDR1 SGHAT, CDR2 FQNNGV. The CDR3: CASSLVPRGTGNYEQYF. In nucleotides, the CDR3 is TGTGCCAGCAGCTTAGTCCCGCGAGGGACAGGGAACTACGAGCAGTACTTC. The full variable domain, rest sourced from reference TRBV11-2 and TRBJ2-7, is EAGVAQSPRYKIIEKRQSVAFWCNPISGHATLYWYQQILGQGPKLLIQFQNNGVVDDSQLPKDRFSAERLKGVDSTLKIQPAKLEDSAVYLCASSLVPRGTGNYEQYFGPGTRLTVT.

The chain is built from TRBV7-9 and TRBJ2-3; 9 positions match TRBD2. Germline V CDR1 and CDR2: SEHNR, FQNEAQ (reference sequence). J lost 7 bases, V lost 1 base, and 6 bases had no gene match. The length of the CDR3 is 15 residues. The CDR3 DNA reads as TGTGCCAGCAGCTTAGTAAGGCTAGCGGGGAATACGCAGTATTTT. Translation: CASSLVRLAGNTQYF.

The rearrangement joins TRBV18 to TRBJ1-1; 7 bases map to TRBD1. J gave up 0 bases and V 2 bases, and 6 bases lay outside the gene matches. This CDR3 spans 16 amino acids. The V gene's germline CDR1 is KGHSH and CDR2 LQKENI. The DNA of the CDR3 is TGTGCCAGCTCACCATCCGGGACAGAGATGAACACTGAAGCTTTCTTT. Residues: CASSPSGTEMNTEAFF.

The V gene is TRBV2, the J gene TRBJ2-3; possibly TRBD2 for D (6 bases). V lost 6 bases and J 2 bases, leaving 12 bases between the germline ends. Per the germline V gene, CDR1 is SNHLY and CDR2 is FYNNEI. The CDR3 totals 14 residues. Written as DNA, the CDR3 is TGTGCCAGCAGGTGGGCTAGCGACACAGATACGCAGTATTTT. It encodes CASRWASDTDTQYF.

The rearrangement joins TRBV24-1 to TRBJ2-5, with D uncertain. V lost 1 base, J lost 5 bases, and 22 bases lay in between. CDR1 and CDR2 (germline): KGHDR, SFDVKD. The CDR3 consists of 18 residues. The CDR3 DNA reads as TGTGCCACCAGTGATTTCTCCTCTATCGAGACACCAAGGGAGACCCAGTACTTC. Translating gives CATSDFSSIETPRETQYF.

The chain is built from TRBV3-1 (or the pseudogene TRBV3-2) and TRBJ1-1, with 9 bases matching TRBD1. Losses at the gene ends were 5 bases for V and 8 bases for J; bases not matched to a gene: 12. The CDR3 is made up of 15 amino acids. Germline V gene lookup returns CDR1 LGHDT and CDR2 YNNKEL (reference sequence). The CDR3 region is CASSLETGGAGEAFF. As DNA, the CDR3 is TGTGCCAGCAGCTTGGAAACAGGGGGCGCGGGAGAAGCTTTCTTT.

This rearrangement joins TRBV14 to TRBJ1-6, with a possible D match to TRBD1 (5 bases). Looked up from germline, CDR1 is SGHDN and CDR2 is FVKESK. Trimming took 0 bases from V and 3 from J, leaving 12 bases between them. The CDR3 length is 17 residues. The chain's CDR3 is CASSQEGPGNYNSPLHF. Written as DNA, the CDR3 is TGTGCCAGCAGCCAAGAGGGGCCAGGGAACTATAATTCACCCCTCCACTTT.

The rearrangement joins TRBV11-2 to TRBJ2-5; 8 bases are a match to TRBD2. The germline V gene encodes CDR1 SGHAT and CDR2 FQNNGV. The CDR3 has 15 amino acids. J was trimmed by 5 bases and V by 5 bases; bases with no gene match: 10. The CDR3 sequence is CASSPPGLGIETQYF. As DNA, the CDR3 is TGTGCCAGCAGCCCACCGGGACTAGGTATCGAGACCCAGTACTTC.

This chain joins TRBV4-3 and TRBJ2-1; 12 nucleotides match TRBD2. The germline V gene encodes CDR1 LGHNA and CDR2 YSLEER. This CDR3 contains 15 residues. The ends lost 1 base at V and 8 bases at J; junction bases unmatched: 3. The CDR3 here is CASSQGLAGADEQFF. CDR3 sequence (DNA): TGCGCCAGCAGCCAAGGACTAGCGGGAGCCGATGAGCAGTTCTTC.

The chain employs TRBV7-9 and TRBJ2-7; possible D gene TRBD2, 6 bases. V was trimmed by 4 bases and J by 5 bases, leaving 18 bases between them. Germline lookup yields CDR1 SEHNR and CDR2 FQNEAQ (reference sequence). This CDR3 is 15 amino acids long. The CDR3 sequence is CASSSTSLRVHEQYF. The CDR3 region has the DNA TGTGCCAGCAGCTCCACTAGCTTGAGGGTCCACGAGCAGTACTTC. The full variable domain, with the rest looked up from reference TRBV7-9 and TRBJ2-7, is DTGVSQNPRHKITKRGQNVTFRCDPISEHNRLYWYRQTLGQGPEFLTYFQNEAQLEKSRLLSDRFSAERPKGSFSTLEIQRTEQGDSAMYLCASSSTSLRVHEQYFGPGTRLTVT.

The CDR3 DNA sequence: TGTGCCAGTAGTATACATCGCCCGGGGAACACTGAAGCTTTCTTT. The encoded protein is CASSIHRPGNTEAFF. The rearrangement joins TRBV19 to TRBJ1-1, with D unclear. The CDR3 runs to 15 residues. V was shortened by 2 bases and J by 1 base, with 11 bases between the two germline ends. The germline V gene has CDR1 LNHDA and CDR2 SQIVND (reference sequence).

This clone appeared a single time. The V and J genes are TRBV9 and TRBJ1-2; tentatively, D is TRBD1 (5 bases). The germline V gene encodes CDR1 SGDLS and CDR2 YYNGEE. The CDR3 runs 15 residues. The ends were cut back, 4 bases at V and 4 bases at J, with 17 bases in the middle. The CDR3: CASSTGSWGGYGYTF. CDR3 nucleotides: TGTGCCAGCAGCACTGGGTCGTGGGGGGGCTATGGCTACACCTTC.

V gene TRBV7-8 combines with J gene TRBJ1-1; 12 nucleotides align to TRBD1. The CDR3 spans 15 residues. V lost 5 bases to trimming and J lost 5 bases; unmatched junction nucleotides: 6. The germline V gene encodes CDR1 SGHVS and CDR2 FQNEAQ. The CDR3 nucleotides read TGTGCCAGCAGCCCGGGGACAGGGGGCGGGACTGAAGCTTTCTTT. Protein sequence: CASSPGTGGGTEAFF.

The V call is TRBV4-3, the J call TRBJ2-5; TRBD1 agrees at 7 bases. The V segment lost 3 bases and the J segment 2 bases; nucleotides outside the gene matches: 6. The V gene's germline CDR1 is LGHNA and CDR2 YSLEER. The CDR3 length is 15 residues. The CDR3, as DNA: TGCGCCAGCAGCCATGGGGGCAGGGGGCAAGAGACCCAGTACTTC. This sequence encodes CASSHGGRGQETQYF.

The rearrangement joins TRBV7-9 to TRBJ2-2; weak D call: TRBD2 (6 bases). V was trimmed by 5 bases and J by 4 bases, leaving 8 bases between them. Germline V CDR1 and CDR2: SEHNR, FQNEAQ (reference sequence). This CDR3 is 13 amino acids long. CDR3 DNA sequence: TGTGCCAGCAGCCGGGAGACCACCGGGGAGCTGTTTTTT. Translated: CASSRETTGELFF.

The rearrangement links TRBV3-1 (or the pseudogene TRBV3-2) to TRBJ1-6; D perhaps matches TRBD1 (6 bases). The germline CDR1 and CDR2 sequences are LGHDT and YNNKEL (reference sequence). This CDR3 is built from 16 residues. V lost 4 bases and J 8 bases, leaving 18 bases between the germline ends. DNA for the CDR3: TGTGCCAGCAGCCTAACAGGGAAGGGTAGTTATTCACCCCTCCACTTT. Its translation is CASSLTGKGSYSPLHF.

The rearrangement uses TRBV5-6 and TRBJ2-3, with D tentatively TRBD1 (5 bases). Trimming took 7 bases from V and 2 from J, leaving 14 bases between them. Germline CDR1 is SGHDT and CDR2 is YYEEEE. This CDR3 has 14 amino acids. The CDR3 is CASLVSGNTDTQYF. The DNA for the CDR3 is TGTGCCAGCTTAGTTTCAGGGAACACAGATACGCAGTATTTT. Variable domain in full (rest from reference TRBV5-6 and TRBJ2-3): DAGVTQSPTHLIKTRGQQVTLRCSPKSGHDTVSWYQQALGQGPQFIFQYYEEEERQRGNFPDRFSGHQFPNYSSELNVNALLLGDSALYLCASLVSGNTDTQYFGPGTRLTVL.

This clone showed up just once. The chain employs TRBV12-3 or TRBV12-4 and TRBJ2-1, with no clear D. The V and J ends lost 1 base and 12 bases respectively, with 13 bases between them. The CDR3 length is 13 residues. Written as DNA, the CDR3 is TGTGCCAGCAGTTTAGGGCTGCGCCCGGGGCAGTTCTTC. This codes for CASSLGLRPGQFF.

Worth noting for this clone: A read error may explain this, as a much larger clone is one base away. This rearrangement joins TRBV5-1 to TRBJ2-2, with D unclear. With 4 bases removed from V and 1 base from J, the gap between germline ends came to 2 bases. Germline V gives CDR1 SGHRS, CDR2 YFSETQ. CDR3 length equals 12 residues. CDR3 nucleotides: TGCGCCAGCAGCCGGAACACCGGGGAGCTGTTTTTT. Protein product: CASSRNTGELFF.

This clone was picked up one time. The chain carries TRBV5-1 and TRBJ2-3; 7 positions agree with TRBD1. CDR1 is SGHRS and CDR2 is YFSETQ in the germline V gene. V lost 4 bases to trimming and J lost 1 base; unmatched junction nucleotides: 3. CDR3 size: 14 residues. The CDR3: CASSRGQGTDTQYF. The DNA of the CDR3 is TGCGCCAGCAGCCGAGGACAGGGCACAGATACGCAGTATTTT. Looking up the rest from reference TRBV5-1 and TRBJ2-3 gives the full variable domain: KAGVTQTPRYLIKTRGQQVTLSCSPISGHRSVSWYQQTPGQGLQFLFEYFSETQRNKGNFPGRFSGRQFSNSRSEMNVSTLELGDSALYLCASSRGQGTDTQYFGPGTRLTVL.

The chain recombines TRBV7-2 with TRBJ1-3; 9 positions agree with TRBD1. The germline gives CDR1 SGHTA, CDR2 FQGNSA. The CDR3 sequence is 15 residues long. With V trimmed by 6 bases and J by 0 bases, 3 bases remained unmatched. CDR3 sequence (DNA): TGTGCCAGCAGAGGACAGGGGAGCTCTGGAAACACCATATATTTT. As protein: CASRGQGSSGNTIYF.

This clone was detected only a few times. This CDR3 is CASSLAQGGLANTGELFF. CDR3 bases: TGTGCCAGCAGCTTGGCGCAGGGGGGACTAGCGAACACCGGGGAGCTGTTTTTT. V is TRBV5-8 and J is TRBJ2-2, with D possibly matching TRBD2 (8 bases). Per germline, CDR1 SGHTS and CDR2 YDEGEE. The CDR3 runs to 18 residues. Deletions cut 0 bases from V and 0 bases from J, with 15 bases between.

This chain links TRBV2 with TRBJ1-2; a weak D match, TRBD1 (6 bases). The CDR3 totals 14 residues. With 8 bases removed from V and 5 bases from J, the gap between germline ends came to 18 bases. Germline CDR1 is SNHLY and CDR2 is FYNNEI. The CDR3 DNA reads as TGTGCCAGCGTGGGGACATTCGTTGGGTATGGCTACACCTTC. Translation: CASVGTFVGYGYTF.

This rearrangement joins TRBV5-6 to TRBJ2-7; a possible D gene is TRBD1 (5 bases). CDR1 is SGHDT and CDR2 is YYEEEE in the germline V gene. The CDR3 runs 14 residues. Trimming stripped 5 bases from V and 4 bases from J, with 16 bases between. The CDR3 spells CASSYWGSGYEQYF. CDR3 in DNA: TGTGCCAGCAGTTATTGGGGCAGTGGATACGAGCAGTACTTC. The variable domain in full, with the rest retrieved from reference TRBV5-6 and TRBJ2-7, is DAGVTQSPTHLIKTRGQQVTLRCSPKSGHDTVSWYQQALGQGPQFIFQYYEEEERQRGNFPDRFSGHQFPNYSSELNVNALLLGDSALYLCASSYWGSGYEQYFGPGTRLTVT.

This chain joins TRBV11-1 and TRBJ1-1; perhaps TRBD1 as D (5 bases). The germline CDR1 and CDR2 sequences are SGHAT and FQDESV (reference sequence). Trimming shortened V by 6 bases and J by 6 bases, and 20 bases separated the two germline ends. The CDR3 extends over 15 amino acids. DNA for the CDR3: TGTGCCAGCAGGAATTCAGGGTACGGCGGCGCTGAAGCTTTCTTT. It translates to CASRNSGYGGAEAFF.

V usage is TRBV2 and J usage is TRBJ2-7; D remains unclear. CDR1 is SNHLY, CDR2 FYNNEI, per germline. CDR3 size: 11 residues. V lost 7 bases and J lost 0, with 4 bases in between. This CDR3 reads CASTFSYEQYF. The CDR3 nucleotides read TGTGCCAGCACGTTCTCCTACGAGCAGTACTTC.

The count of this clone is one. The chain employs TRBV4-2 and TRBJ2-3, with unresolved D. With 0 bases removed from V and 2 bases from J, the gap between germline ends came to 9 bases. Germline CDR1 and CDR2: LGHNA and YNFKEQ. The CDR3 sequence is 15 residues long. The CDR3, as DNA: TGTGCCAGCAGCCAAGATTTGGCCCCCACAGATACGCAGTATTTT. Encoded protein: CASSQDLAPTDTQYF.

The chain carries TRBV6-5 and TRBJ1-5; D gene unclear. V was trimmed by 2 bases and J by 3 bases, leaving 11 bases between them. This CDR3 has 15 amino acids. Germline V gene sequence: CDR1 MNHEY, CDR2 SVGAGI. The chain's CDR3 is CASSYNGGINQPQHF. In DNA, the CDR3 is TGTGCCAGCAGTTACAATGGAGGGATCAATCAGCCCCAGCATTTT.

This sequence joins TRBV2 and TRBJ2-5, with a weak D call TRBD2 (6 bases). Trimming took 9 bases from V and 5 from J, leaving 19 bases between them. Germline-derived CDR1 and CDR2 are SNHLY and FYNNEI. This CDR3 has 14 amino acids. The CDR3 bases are TGTGCCAGGATTGGTTTGGGGGGTAGGGAGACCCAGTACTTC. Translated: CARIGLGGRETQYF.

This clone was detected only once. The CDR3 bases are TGTGCCAGCAGCTTAGAAGCAGGCTTGAATCAGCCCCAGCATTTT. This encodes CASSLEAGLNQPQHF. The chain has TRBV7-2 and TRBJ1-5; D remains unclear. Looked up from germline, CDR1 is SGHTA and CDR2 is FQGNSA. CDR3 length: 15 amino acids. Trimming shortened V by 1 base and J by 4 bases, and 11 bases separated the two germline ends.

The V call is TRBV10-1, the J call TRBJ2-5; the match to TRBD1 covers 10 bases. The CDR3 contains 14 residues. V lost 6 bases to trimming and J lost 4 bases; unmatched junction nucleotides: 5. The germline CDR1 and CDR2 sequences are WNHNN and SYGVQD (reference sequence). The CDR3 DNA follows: TGCGCCAGCAGCCGGGACAGGGGAGGAGAGACCCAGTACTTC. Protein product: CASSRDRGGETQYF.